One sample yielded the 8 T cell receptor beta chains listed below, sequenced in a study of blood T cell repertoires in COVID-19. Sequencing was performed with immunoSEQ multiplex PCR; in TCRdb, only in-frame clones are kept and a portion is missing. The sample holds 110,000 or so clones; over 75% are singletons and the top ten take about 2.5%. The sample consisted of peripheral blood. These receptors all come from a man aged 50 or older with acute or convalescent COVID-19.

This rearrangement joins TRBV5-1 to TRBJ2-2, with D tentatively TRBD2 (5 bases). Looked up from germline, CDR1 is SGHRS and CDR2 is YFSETQ. With 2 bases removed from V and 5 bases from J, the gap between germline ends came to 10 bases. CDR3 size: 14 residues. CDR3 loop: CASSFGIRTGELFF. The CDR3, as DNA: TGCGCCAGCAGCTTCGGGATTCGAACCGGGGAGCTGTTTTTT.

The rearrangement joins TRBV4-2 to TRBJ2-7, with unresolved D. Germline CDR1 is LGHNA and CDR2 is YNFKEQ. This CDR3 is 13 amino acids long. The germline V and J ends were trimmed by 0 bases and 7 bases, with 10 bases remaining between them. The CDR3 DNA reads TGTGCCAGCAGCCAAGATAACAGTGCTGAGCAGTACTTC. It is translated as CASSQDNSAEQYF.

The V and J genes are TRBV28 and TRBJ1-5, with TRBD1 as a possible D gene (5 bases). Trimming took off 2 bases at V and 5 bases at J, with 10 bases between the two ends. CDR3 length: 14 amino acids. Looked up from germline, CDR1 is MDHEN and CDR2 is SYDVKM. In DNA, the CDR3 is TGTGCCAGCAGTTTAAGCAGGGCGGATCAGCCCCAGCATTTT. Its translation is CASSLSRADQPQHF.

Remarks on this clone: A junction boundary mismatches the germline segment, possibly from a read error. The rearrangement joins TRBV11-2 to TRBJ2-5, with 7 bases matching TRBD2. CDR3 length equals 15 residues. From germline, CDR1 is SGHAT and CDR2 FQNNGV. Here the CDR3 reads CASRLYGGGQETQYF. The DNA for the CDR3 is TGTGCCAGCCGCTTATATGGGGGAGGGCAAGAGACCCAGTACTTC.

Concerning this clone: Other DNA sequences in this sample translate to the same CDR3. This rearrangement joins TRBV9 to TRBJ2-5; tentative D call: TRBD2 (5 bases). V gave up 0 bases and J gave up 5 bases, with 8 bases separating them. This CDR3 has 13 residues. Per germline, CDR1 SGDLS and CDR2 YYNGEE. CDR3 nucleotide sequence: TGTGCCAGCAGCGTAGCTACGGGGGAGACCCAGTACTTC. As protein: CASSVATGETQYF. Full variable domain (outside the CDR3, taken from reference TRBV9 and TRBJ2-5): DSGVTQTPKHLITATGQRVTLRCSPRSGDLSVYWYQQSLDQGLQFLIQYYNGEERAKGNILERFSAQQFPDLHSELNLSSLELGDSALYFCASSVATGETQYFGPGTRLLVL.

This sequence joins TRBV3-1 (or the pseudogene TRBV3-2) and TRBJ1-6; no clear D gene. CDR3 length: 14 residues. The germline V gene encodes CDR1 LGHDT and CDR2 YNNKEL (reference sequence). V was pared by 4 bases and J by 7 bases, with 11 bases between. The CDR3: CASSPLAGNSPLHF. In nucleotides, the CDR3 is TGTGCCAGCAGCCCCCTCGCCGGGAATTCACCCCTCCACTTT.

J is TRBJ2-3 and V is TRBV5-1; 7 bases are a match to TRBD2. Germline-derived CDR1 and CDR2 are SGHRS and YFSETQ. With 4 bases clipped from V and 3 bases from J, the junction kept 11 bases outside the gene matches. The CDR3 is made up of 16 amino acids. The CDR3 here is CASSPPLAGETDTQYF. As DNA, the CDR3 is TGCGCCAGCAGCCCCCCGCTGGCGGGAGAGACAGATACGCAGTATTTT. The full variable domain, with the rest looked up from reference TRBV5-1 and TRBJ2-3, is KAGVTQTPRYLIKTRGQQVTLSCSPISGHRSVSWYQQTPGQGLQFLFEYFSETQRNKGNFPGRFSGRQFSNSRSEMNVSTLELGDSALYLCASSPPLAGETDTQYFGPGTRLTVL.

V usage is TRBV11-2 and J usage is TRBJ1-6; no definite D call. Per germline, CDR1 SGHAT and CDR2 FQNNGV. This CDR3 has 15 residues. Trimming shortened V by 5 bases and J by 2 bases, and 10 bases separated the two germline ends. Here the CDR3 DNA reads TGTGCCAGCAGCACCCGAGGGCCCTATAATTCACCCCTCCACTTT. Translation gives CASSTRGPYNSPLHF. Drawing the rest from reference TRBV11-2 and TRBJ1-6, the complete variable domain is EAGVAQSPRYKIIEKRQSVAFWCNPISGHATLYWYQQILGQGPKLLIQFQNNGVVDDSQLPKDRFSAERLKGVDSTLKIQPAKLEDSAVYLCASSTRGPYNSPLHFGNGTRLTVT.